This TCR beta chain originates from a study of PD-1 blockade in classical Hodgkin lymphoma. General observations from the study: Reported baseline diversity: healthy donors highest, relapsed/refractory patients lowest. Before treatment, complete responders showed about the same diversity as newly diagnosed patients.

J was trimmed by 1 base and V by 5 bases; bases with no gene match: 4. The germline gives CDR1 SQVTM, CDR2 ANQGSEA. The CDR3 loop spans 13 amino acids. Each patient's relapse followed autologous stem cell transplantation, and brentuximab vedotin exposure varied. This clone appeared a few times. As yet, its antigen is unknown. Clones were sequenced by immunoSEQ multiplex PCR, and TCRdb holds only the in-frame ones, with some missing. The sample holds under 40,000 clones; about 80% are singletons and the top ten take around 17%. V usage is TRBV29-1 and J usage is TRBJ1-2; TRBD1 matches 7 bases. Source: peripheral blood mononuclear cells (PBMCs), taken before the second cycle of nivolumab. The receptor was derived from a human donor with classical Hodgkin lymphoma. The CDR3 loop is CSVRDRSNYGYTF. CDR3 nucleotides: TGCAGCGTTCGGGACAGAAGTAACTATGGCTACACCTTC.